Reported below is one T cell receptor beta chain. The record originates from a study of blood T cell repertoires in COVID-19. Study overall: COVID-19 samples collected from the United States, Italy and Spain covered acute and convalescent phases. T cells, B-cell-depleted T cells, or PBMCs supplied cDNA or gDNA.

Germline assignment: CDR1 SGDLS and CDR2 YYNGEE. The V end lost 4 bases, the J end lost 7 bases, and 18 bases lay between the germline ends. The CDR3 runs to 14 residues. In the authors' workflow: Reference gene primers were amplified, and this amplification served to estimate nucleated cell counts. Libraries were prepared by immunoSEQ multiplex PCR; TCRdb keeps only in-frame clonotypes and omits some of them. The DNA was the basis for D and trimming; V, J and clone size are from that table. The sample yields tens of thousands of clones, 75% to 90% seen once. Sequenced material: peripheral blood. The source of this sequence is a man of 80 years or more with acute or convalescent COVID-19. This chain links TRBV9 with TRBJ2-7, with D perhaps matching TRBD2 (5 bases). CDR3 amino acids: CASSLSPDRGEQYF. Written as DNA, the CDR3 is TGTGCCAGCAGCCTATCCCCGGATCGAGGGGAGCAGTACTTC.